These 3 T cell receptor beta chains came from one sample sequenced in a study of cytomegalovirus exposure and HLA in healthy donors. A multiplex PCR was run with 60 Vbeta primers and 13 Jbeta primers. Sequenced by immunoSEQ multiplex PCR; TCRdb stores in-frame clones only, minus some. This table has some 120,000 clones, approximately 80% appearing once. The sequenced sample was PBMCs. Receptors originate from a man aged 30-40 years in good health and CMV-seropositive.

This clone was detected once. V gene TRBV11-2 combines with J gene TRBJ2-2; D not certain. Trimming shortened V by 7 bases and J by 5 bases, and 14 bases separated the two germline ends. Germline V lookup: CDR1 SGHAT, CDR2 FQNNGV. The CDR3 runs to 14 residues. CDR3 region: CASTLLRYTGELFF. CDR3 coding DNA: TGTGCCAGCACCCTTTTGAGGTATACCGGGGAGCTGTTTTTT.

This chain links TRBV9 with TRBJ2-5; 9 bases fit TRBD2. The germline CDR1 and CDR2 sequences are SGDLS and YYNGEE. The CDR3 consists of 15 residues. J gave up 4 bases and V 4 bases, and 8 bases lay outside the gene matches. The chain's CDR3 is CASSPGSGRGETQYF. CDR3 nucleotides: TGTGCCAGCAGCCCTGGTAGCGGGAGAGGAGAGACCCAGTACTTC.

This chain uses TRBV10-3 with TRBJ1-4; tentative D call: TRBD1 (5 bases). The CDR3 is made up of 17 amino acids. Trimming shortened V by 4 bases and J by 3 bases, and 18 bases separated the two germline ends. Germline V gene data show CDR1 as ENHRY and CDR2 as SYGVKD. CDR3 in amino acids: CAISGKDQGPANEKLFF. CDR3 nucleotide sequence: TGTGCCATCAGTGGAAAAGATCAGGGTCCCGCTAATGAAAAACTGTTTTTT.